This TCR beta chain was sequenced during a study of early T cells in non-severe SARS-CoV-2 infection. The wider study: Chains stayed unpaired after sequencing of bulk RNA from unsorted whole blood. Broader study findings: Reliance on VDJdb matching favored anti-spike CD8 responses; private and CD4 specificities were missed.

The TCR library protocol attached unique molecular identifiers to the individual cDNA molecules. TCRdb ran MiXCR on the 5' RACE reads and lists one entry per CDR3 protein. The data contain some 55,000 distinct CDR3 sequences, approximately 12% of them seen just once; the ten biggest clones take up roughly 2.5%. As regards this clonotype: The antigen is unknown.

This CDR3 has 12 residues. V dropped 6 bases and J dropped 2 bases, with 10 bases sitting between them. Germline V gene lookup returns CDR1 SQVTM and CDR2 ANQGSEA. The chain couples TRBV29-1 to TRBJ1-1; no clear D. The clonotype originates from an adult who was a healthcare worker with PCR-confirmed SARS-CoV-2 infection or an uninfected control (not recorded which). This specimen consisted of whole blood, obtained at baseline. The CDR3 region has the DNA TGCAGCGTGCGGCAGCCCAACACTGAAGCTTTCTTT. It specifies CSVRQPNTEAFF.